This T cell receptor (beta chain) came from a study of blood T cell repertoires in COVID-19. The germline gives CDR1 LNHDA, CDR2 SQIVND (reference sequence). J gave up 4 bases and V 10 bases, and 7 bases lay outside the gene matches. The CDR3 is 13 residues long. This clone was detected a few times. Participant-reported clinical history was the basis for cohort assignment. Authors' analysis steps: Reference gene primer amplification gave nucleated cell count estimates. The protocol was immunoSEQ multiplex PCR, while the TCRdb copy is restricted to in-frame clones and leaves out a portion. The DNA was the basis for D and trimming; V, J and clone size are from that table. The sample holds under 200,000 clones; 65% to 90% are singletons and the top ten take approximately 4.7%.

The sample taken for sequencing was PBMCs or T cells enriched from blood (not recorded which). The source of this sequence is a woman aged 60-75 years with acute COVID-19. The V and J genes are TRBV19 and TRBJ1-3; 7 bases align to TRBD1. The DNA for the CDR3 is TGTGCCACCCTAAGGGGGCCGGGAAACACCATATATTTT. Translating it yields CATLRGPGNTIYF.